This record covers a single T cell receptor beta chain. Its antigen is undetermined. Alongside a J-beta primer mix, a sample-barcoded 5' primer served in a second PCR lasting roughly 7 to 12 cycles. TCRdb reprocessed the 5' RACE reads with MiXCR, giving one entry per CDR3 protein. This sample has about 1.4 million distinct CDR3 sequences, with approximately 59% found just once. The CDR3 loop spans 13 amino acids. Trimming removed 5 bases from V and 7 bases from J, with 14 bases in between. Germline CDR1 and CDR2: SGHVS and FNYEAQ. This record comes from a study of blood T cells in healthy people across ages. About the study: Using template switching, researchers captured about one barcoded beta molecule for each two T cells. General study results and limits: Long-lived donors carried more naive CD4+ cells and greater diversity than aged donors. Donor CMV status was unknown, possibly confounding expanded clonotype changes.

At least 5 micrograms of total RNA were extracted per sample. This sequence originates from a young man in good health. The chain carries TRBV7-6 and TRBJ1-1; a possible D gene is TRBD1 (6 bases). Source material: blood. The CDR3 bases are TGTGCCAGCAGCGATCGGGGGCTACTTGAAGCTTTCTTT. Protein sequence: CASSDRGLLEAFF.